Below, 22 T cell receptor beta chains from the same sample are listed, as sequenced in a study of Ad26.COV2.S vaccination and SARS-CoV-2 variants. The sample's treatment: some 20 received Ad26.COV2.S at low or high dose, single or two shots; roughly 5 received placebo; per-sample allocation not given. It was on day 63 after the first vaccine or placebo injection that samples were taken. TCRdb keeps only in-frame clones here, not all; method: immunoSEQ multiplex PCR. The sample has about 240,000 clones; around 89% are singletons. The source was peripheral blood, collected in a trial of Ad26.COV2.S vaccine versus placebo. The receptors derive from a person between 18 and 65 years old who received the Ad26.COV2.S COVID-19 vaccine or a placebo.

V usage is TRBV6-6 and J usage is TRBJ2-2, with a weak D call TRBD1 (5 bases). V lost 6 bases, J lost 1 base, and 12 bases lay in between. Germline CDR1 is MNHNY and CDR2 is SVGAGI (reference sequence). This CDR3 comprises 15 residues. DNA of the CDR3: TGTGCCAGCAGGGGGCCCGACGAGAACACCGGGGAGCTGTTTTTT. Its translation is CASRGPDENTGELFF.

V is TRBV7-2 and J is TRBJ2-1; D not certain. V was clipped by 4 bases and J by 4 bases, with 11 bases between them. This CDR3 has 14 residues. CDR1 SGHTA and CDR2 FQGNSA come from the germline V gene. CDR3 nucleotides: TGTGCCAGCAGCTCCTCCAGGAAGTACAATGAGCAGTTCTTC. This translates into CASSSSRKYNEQFF.

J is TRBJ2-2 and V is TRBV30, with D maybe TRBD2 (6 bases). Germline loops: CDR1 GTSNPN, CDR2 SVGIG (reference sequence). CDR3 length: 13 residues. The DNA for the CDR3 is TGTGCTAGTTTAGCGGCTAACACCGGGGAGCTGTTTTTT. Encoded protein: CASLAANTGELFF.

V usage is TRBV5-1 and J usage is TRBJ1-1; perhaps TRBD1 as D (5 bases). The CDR3 loop spans 13 amino acids. Germline CDR1 SGHRS, CDR2 YFSETQ. The V gene lost 6 bases and the J gene lost 4 bases, with 13 bases spanning the gap. The CDR3: CASKAGGVTEAFF. In DNA form, the CDR3 reads TGCGCCAGCAAGGCCGGGGGGGTCACTGAAGCTTTCTTT. Together with reference TRBV5-1 and TRBJ1-1, the CDR3 gives the full variable domain: KAGVTQTPRYLIKTRGQQVTLSCSPISGHRSVSWYQQTPGQGLQFLFEYFSETQRNKGNFPGRFSGRQFSNSRSEMNVSTLELGDSALYLCASKAGGVTEAFFGQGTRLTVV.

This clone turned up a few times. The chain employs TRBV28 and TRBJ2-1; TRBD1 matches 8 bases. With 0 bases clipped from V and 7 bases from J, the junction kept 8 bases outside the gene matches. Germline values: CDR1 MDHEN, CDR2 SYDVKM. The CDR3 is made up of 16 amino acids. The CDR3 nucleotides read TGTGCCAGCAGTTTATGGGGATGGACAGGGAATAATGAGCAGTTCTTC. It encodes CASSLWGWTGNNEQFF.

The V gene is TRBV7-3, the J gene TRBJ2-1, with D possibly matching TRBD2 (7 bases). Germline V gene data show CDR1 as SGHTA and CDR2 as FQGTGA. V was clipped by 5 bases and J by 4 bases, with 15 bases between them. The CDR3 spans 15 residues. This CDR3 reads CASSVDGGRYNEQFF. CDR3 DNA sequence: TGTGCCAGCAGCGTTGACGGGGGGCGGTACAATGAGCAGTTCTTC.

The gene calls are TRBV24-1 and TRBJ1-5; D remains ambiguous. This CDR3 has 13 amino acids. Trimming removed 5 bases at V and 6 bases at J, with 10 bases between. Germline values: CDR1 KGHDR, CDR2 SFDVKD. CDR3 region: CATSGSPGQPQHF. The CDR3 nucleotides are TGTGCCACCAGTGGATCGCCTGGTCAGCCCCAGCATTTT.

V gene TRBV27 combines with J gene TRBJ2-1, with D perhaps TRBD2 (6 bases). Trimming stripped 5 bases from V and 3 bases from J, with 17 bases between. The germline gives CDR1 MNHEY, CDR2 SMNVEV (reference sequence). This CDR3 contains 16 residues. CDR3 DNA sequence: TGTGCCAGCAGTCCCTTAGGAGGGGCCCTCTACAATGAGCAGTTCTTC. It translates to CASSPLGGALYNEQFF.

As to this clone: The junction differs from germline at one of its ends, possibly a read error. This rearrangement joins TRBV7-7 to TRBJ2-1; 14 bases are a match to TRBD2. This CDR3 is 15 amino acids long. Germline-derived CDR1 and CDR2 are SSHAT and FNYEAQ (reference sequence). DNA of the CDR3: TGTGCTAGCAGCTACGGGACTAGCGGGAGTTATGAGCAGTTCTTC. Protein sequence: CASSYGTSGSYEQFF. Complete variable domain (other parts from reference TRBV7-7 and TRBJ2-1): GAGVSQSPRYKVTKRGQDVTLRCDPISSHATLYWYQQALGQGPEFLTYFNYEAQPDKSGLPSDRFSAERPEGSISTLTIQRTEQRDSAMYRCASSYGTSGSYEQFFGPGTRLTVL.

There are a few counts of this clone. CDR3: CASSSRAAGDNSPLHF. CDR3 coding DNA: TGCGCCAGCAGCTCCAGGGCAGCGGGGGATAATTCACCCCTCCACTTT. The chain employs TRBV5-1 and TRBJ1-6, with D possibly matching TRBD1 (5 bases). The length of the CDR3 is 16 residues. Trimming pared 3 bases from V and 5 bases from J, leaving 15 bases between. Germline V lookup: CDR1 SGHRS, CDR2 YFSETQ.

The V and J genes are TRBV12-5 and TRBJ1-1, with D possibly matching TRBD1 (6 bases). CDR1 and CDR2 from the germline V gene are LGHNT and FRNRAP. CDR3 length: 16 residues. V was pared by 7 bases and J by 1 base, with 19 bases between. CDR3 nucleotide sequence: TGTGCTAGTGCCCCTTCGCGACAGGAACGGAACACTGAAGCTTTCTTT. Translating it yields CASAPSRQERNTEAFF.

The J gene is TRBJ2-7, the V gene TRBV5-1; D may be TRBD2 (7 bases). The CDR3 is 16 residues long. Looked up from germline, CDR1 is SGHRS and CDR2 is YFSETQ. The V and J ends lost 0 bases and 1 base respectively, with 14 bases between them. Written as DNA, the CDR3 is TGCGCCAGCAGCTTGGGGGGCGGGGGCCCATCCTACGAGCAGTACTTC. As protein: CASSLGGGGPSYEQYF.

The chain employs TRBV5-6 and TRBJ1-5, with D perhaps TRBD1 (5 bases). Trimming removed 1 base at V and 8 bases at J, with 16 bases between. CDR1 is SGHDT, CDR2 YYEEEE, per germline. The CDR3 contains 15 residues. The CDR3: CASSLRAGPVEPQHF. The CDR3 bases are TGTGCCAGCAGCTTGAGGGCAGGGCCGGTTGAGCCCCAGCATTTT.

With respect to this clone: The same CDR3 is also encoded by other DNA sequences in this sample. The CDR3 DNA reads as TGTGCCAGCAGCTTGGGACAGTCCTCCTATAATTCACCCCTCCACTTT. As protein: CASSLGQSSYNSPLHF. J is TRBJ1-6 and V is TRBV11-2, with 7 bases lining up with TRBD1. The germline gives CDR1 SGHAT, CDR2 FQNNGV. The V and J ends lost 3 bases and 0 bases, in that order; junction bases with no gene match: 2. This CDR3 is 16 amino acids long. Using reference TRBV11-2 and TRBJ1-6 for the parts outside the CDR3, the full variable domain is EAGVAQSPRYKIIEKRQSVAFWCNPISGHATLYWYQQILGQGPKLLIQFQNNGVVDDSQLPKDRFSAERLKGVDSTLKIQPAKLEDSAVYLCASSLGQSSYNSPLHFGNGTRLTVT.

The genes are TRBV7-2 and TRBJ2-3; D is possibly TRBD2 (6 bases). Trimming cost V 5 bases and J 5 bases, with 26 bases left between them. The CDR3 spans 18 residues. CDR1 SGHTA and CDR2 FQGNSA come from the germline V gene. The DNA for the CDR3 is TGTGCCAGCAGCCCCGCGGGTTGGGGGGAGGAGGGGTTAGATACGCAGTATTTT. This sequence encodes CASSPAGWGEEGLDTQYF.

J is TRBJ2-1 and V is TRBV7-2, with TRBD2 matching 7 bases. The J segment lost 1 base and the V segment lost 7 bases, leaving 10 bases of the junction unmatched. CDR3 length equals 16 residues. Germline V gives CDR1 SGHTA, CDR2 FQGNSA. CDR3: CASTPFGGSSYNEQFF. The CDR3 DNA is TGTGCCAGCACCCCCTTCGGCGGGAGTTCCTACAATGAGCAGTTCTTC.

The V call is TRBV7-9, the J call TRBJ1-2, with D unresolved. Germline lookup yields CDR1 SEHNR and CDR2 FQNEAQ (reference sequence). The CDR3 runs to 15 residues. Trimming removed 1 base from V and 1 base from J, with 10 bases in between. Here the CDR3 reads CASSLGMGDNYGYTF. CDR3 coding DNA: TGTGCCAGCAGCTTAGGTATGGGAGATAACTATGGCTACACCTTC.

The chain links TRBV11-3 to TRBJ2-3; possibly TRBD1 for D (6 bases). Looked up from germline, CDR1 is SGHNT and CDR2 is YENEEA. The V and J ends lost 4 bases and 0 bases respectively, with 11 bases between them. CDR3 length: 15 amino acids. Written as DNA, the CDR3 is TGTGCCAGCAGCTCCGGGACACCAAGCACAGATACGCAGTATTTT. This translates into CASSSGTPSTDTQYF.

This chain links TRBV7-6 with TRBJ2-1; no reliable D call. V was trimmed by 5 bases and J by 0 bases, leaving 11 bases between them. The germline CDR1 and CDR2 sequences are SGHVS and FNYEAQ. This CDR3 has 15 residues. In DNA, the CDR3 is TGTGCCAGCAGCCCCCGGCAGGCCTCCTACAATGAGCAGTTCTTC. The encoded protein is CASSPRQASYNEQFF.

This clone has a handful of counts. The rearrangement uses TRBV19 and TRBJ1-2; 8 positions agree with TRBD1. CDR1 LNHDA and CDR2 SQIVND come from the germline V gene (reference sequence). The CDR3 spans 15 residues. The V and J ends lost 4 bases and 4 bases, in that order; junction bases with no gene match: 8. Here the CDR3 reads CASSTLQGEIYGYTF. In DNA form, the CDR3 reads TGTGCCAGTAGTACCCTACAGGGGGAGATCTATGGCTACACCTTC.

This rearrangement joins TRBV5-1 to TRBJ2-2, with 8 nucleotides matching TRBD1. The germline V gene has CDR1 SGHRS and CDR2 YFSETQ. V shed 3 bases and J 5 bases; nucleotides not matched to a gene: 12. This CDR3 is built from 17 residues. The CDR3 nucleotides read TGCGCCAGCAGCTCCCGACCGGGACAGGCAAATACCGGGGAGCTGTTTTTT. This translates into CASSSRPGQANTGELFF.

This clone was seen just once. V is TRBV28 and J is TRBJ1-2; no firm D call. Germline V gene sequence: CDR1 MDHEN, CDR2 SYDVKM. CDR3 length: 13 amino acids. V gave up 6 bases and J gave up 7 bases, with 15 bases separating them. The CDR3 loop reads CASRPVLVGGYTF. The CDR3 DNA is TGTGCCAGCAGACCAGTGTTGGTCGGTGGCTACACCTTC.